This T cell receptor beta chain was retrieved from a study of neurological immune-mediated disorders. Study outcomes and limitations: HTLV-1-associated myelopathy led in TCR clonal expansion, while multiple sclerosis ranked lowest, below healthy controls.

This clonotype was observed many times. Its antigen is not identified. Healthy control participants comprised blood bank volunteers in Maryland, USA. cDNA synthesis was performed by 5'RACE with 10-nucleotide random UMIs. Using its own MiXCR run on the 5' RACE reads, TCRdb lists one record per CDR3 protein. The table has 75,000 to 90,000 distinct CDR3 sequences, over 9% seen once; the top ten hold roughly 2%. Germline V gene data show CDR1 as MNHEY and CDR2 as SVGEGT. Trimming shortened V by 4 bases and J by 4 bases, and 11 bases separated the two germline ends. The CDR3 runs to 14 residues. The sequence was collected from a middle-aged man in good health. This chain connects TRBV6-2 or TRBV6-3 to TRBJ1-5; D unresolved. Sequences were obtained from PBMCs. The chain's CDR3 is CASSFSGNNQPQHF. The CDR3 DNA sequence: TGTGCCAGCAGTTTTTCGGGGAATAATCAGCCCCAGCATTTT.